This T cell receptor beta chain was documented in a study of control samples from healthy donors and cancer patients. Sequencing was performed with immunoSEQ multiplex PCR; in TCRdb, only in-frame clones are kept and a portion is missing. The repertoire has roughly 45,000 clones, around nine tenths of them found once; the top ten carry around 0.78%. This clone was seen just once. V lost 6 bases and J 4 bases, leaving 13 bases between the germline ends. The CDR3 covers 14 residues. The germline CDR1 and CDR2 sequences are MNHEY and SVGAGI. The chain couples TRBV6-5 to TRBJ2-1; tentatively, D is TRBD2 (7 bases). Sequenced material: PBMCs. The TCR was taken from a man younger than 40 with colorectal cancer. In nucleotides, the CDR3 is TGTGCCAGCAGCTTTAGGGGGGGTTACAATGAGCAGTTCTTC. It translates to CASSFRGGYNEQFF.